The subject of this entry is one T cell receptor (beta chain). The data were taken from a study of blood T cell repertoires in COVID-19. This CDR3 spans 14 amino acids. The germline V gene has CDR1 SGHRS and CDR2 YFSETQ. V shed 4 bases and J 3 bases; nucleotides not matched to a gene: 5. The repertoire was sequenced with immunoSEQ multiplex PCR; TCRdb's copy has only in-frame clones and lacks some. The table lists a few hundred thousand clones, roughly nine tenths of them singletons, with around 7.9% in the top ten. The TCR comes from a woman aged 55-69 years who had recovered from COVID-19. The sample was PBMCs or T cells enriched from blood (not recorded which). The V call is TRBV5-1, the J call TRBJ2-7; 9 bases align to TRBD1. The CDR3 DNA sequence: TGCGCCAGCAGCCCGGGGACAGGGAACTACGAGCAGTACTTC. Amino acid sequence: CASSPGTGNYEQYF.